This is a list of T cell receptor beta chains from one sample in a study of Ad26.COV2.S vaccination and SARS-CoV-2 variants. TCRdb's copy holds only in-frame clones and misses some; the assay was immunoSEQ multiplex PCR. The data contain about 680,000 clones, more than 70% of them singletons. The source was peripheral blood, collected in a trial of Ad26.COV2.S vaccine versus placebo. The receptors come from a person aged 18-60 years who received the Ad26.COV2.S COVID-19 vaccine or a placebo. Each CDR3 is given with its conserved first and last residue. D genes are given only for firm matches. Clone size is given for some rows only: seen once, a few or many times, or a class if the clone is expanded.

CDR3nt: TGTGCCAGCAGGCCAAAGACAAGGGGACCGTCTTACAATGAGCAGTTCTTC
CDR3aa: CASRPKTRGPSYNEQFF
j_gene: TRBJ2-1
abundance: once
d_gene: -
v_gene: TRBV6-4

CDR3nt: TGTGCCAGCAGCCTCCAGGGGGCTGGCGAGACCCAGTACTTC
CDR3aa: CASSLQGAGETQYF
j_gene: TRBJ2-5
abundance: once
d_gene: TRBD1
v_gene: TRBV5-4

CDR3nt: TGTGCCAGCAGCCCGGTGGATGATCAGCCCCAGCATTTT
CDR3aa: CASSPVDDQPQHF
j_gene: TRBJ1-5
abundance: -
d_gene: -
v_gene: TRBV12-3/TRBV12-4

CDR3nt: TGCAGCGTTGAAGGCGGATCAGGGCTCGAGCAGTACTTC
CDR3aa: CSVEGGSGLEQYF
j_gene: TRBJ2-7
abundance: -
d_gene: -
v_gene: TRBV29-1

CDR3nt: TGTGCCAGCAGCCGGGGACAGATCTCTTTCTTC
CDR3aa: CASSRGQISFF
j_gene: TRBJ2-1
abundance: -
d_gene: TRBD1
v_gene: TRBV5-6

CDR3nt: TGTGCCAGCAGCTTCCGGGACTTTTCTTACGAGCAGTACTTC
CDR3aa: CASSFRDFSYEQYF
j_gene: TRBJ2-7
abundance: few
d_gene: -
v_gene: TRBV7-9

CDR3nt: TGTGCCAGCAGTTACGGAGGGGCCAATGAAAAACTGTTTTTT
CDR3aa: CASSYGGANEKLFF
j_gene: TRBJ1-4
abundance: once
d_gene: -
v_gene: TRBV6-5

CDR3nt: TGTGCCAGCAGCTTGGGGACAGCGTATGGCTACACCTTC
CDR3aa: CASSLGTAYGYTF
j_gene: TRBJ1-2
abundance: -
d_gene: TRBD1
v_gene: TRBV11-1

CDR3nt: TGTGCCAGCTCACCTTTTGGACTAGCGGGAGGCAATGAGCAGTTCTTC
CDR3aa: CASSPFGLAGGNEQFF
j_gene: TRBJ2-1
abundance: -
d_gene: TRBD2
v_gene: TRBV18

CDR3nt: TGTGCCAGCAGATCGGGACAGTATTCACCCCTCCACTTT
CDR3aa: CASRSGQYSPLHF
j_gene: TRBJ1-6
abundance: -
d_gene: TRBD1
v_gene: TRBV12-3/TRBV12-4

CDR3nt: TGCGCCAGCACTACGGGACAGGGCGGAATCTACGAGCAGTACTTC
CDR3aa: CASTTGQGGIYEQYF
j_gene: TRBJ2-7
abundance: -
d_gene: TRBD1
v_gene: TRBV5-1

CDR3nt: TGCGCCAGCAGCTTGGCAGAAGGGTATACTGAAGCTTTCTTT
CDR3aa: CASSLAEGYTEAFF
j_gene: TRBJ1-1
abundance: -
d_gene: -
v_gene: TRBV5-1